This record covers a single TCR beta chain. Its specificity is not known. Sequencing was performed with immunoSEQ multiplex PCR; in TCRdb, only in-frame clones are kept and a portion is missing. In the table there are some 170,000 clones, roughly 92% of which are singletons. Germline CDR1 LGHDT, CDR2 YNNKEL (reference sequence). The trim removed 1 base at V and 6 bases at J, leaving 2 bases unmatched. CDR3 length: 14 amino acids. These data are taken from a study of T cell responses to AZD1222 COVID-19 vaccine. Overall study findings and caveats: Reportedly, nearly half the spike-specific TCRs target unmutated variant regions. White British people made up most donors, females outnumbered males, and clonal diversity was possibly underestimated. Spike-spanning, vaccine-associated CD4 TCRs were dominant at 160-218 and 743-854.

The sequenced sample was peripheral blood, obtained on day 0 of AZD1222 vaccination. The TCR was taken from an adult in good health. The V gene is TRBV3-1 (or the pseudogene TRBV3-2), the J gene TRBJ2-1; TRBD1 agrees at 8 bases. For the CDR3, the DNA is TGTGCCAGCAGCCAAGTCCAGGGGGCCAATGAGCAGTTCTTC. Protein product: CASSQVQGANEQFF.